These 21 T cell receptor beta chains were all obtained from the same sample, sequenced in a study of STAT3 mutations in large granular lymphocyte leukemia. General study findings and limits: In T-cell large granular lymphocyte leukemia, about half of patients showed multiple immunodominant subclonotypes.

The assay was immunoSEQ multiplex PCR, and TCRdb's table has in-frame clones only and misses some. The repertoire holds more than 9,500 clones, with 76% as singletons. For these receptors, no antigen is known. Input material: peripheral blood mononuclear cells. The source is a man aged 60 to 69 with T-cell large granular lymphocyte leukemia. Some clones in this sample may be carry-over from other donors' samples.

This rearrangement joins TRBV5-6 to TRBJ2-3; a weak D match, TRBD1 (6 bases). The V end was cut by 4 bases, the J end by 3 bases, with 12 bases between. Germline CDR1 is SGHDT and CDR2 is YYEEEE. The CDR3 runs to 14 residues. In DNA form, the CDR3 reads TGTGCCAGCAGCCCAGGACAGCCTACAGATACGCAGTATTTT. Protein product: CASSPGQPTDTQYF.

The V gene is TRBV4-3, the J gene TRBJ2-3, with no clear D. There are 14 residues in the CDR3. Deletions cut 0 bases from V and 2 bases from J, with 6 bases between. CDR1 is LGHNA, CDR2 YSLEER, per germline. CDR3 loop: CASSQDPITDTQYF. Written as DNA, the CDR3 is TGCGCCAGCAGCCAAGATCCTATCACAGATACGCAGTATTTT.

The chain carries TRBV7-2 and TRBJ2-7; possible D gene TRBD2, 6 bases. This CDR3 comprises 15 residues. Germline CDR1 SGHTA, CDR2 FQGNSA. Between the trimmed V and J ends, which lost 1 base and 0 bases, there was a span of 10 bases. CDR3 amino acids: CASSLGGGFSYEQYF. The CDR3 DNA reads TGTGCCAGCAGCTTAGGAGGAGGGTTCTCCTACGAGCAGTACTTC.

This chain uses TRBV5-6 with TRBJ1-2, with D uncertain. Germline V gene sequence: CDR1 SGHDT, CDR2 YYEEEE. V was shortened by 1 base and J by 0 bases, with 4 bases between the two germline ends. The CDR3 length is 13 residues. CDR3 sequence (DNA): TGTGCCAGCAGCTTGCTGTCTAACTATGGCTACACCTTC. Amino acid sequence: CASSLLSNYGYTF.

The V call is TRBV7-8, the J call TRBJ2-1; unclear D gene. CDR1 is SGHVS, CDR2 FQNEAQ, per germline. This CDR3 region has 13 residues. The ends were cut back, 6 bases at V and 5 bases at J, with 11 bases in the middle. The CDR3 loop reads CASRRVRDNEQFF. CDR3 nucleotides: TGTGCCAGCAGACGGGTAAGGGACAATGAGCAGTTCTTC.

The V call is TRBV6-6, the J call TRBJ2-7; 13 bases match TRBD2. Germline CDR1 reads MNHNY; CDR2 reads SVGAGI (reference sequence). V lost 6 bases to trimming and J lost 3 bases; unmatched junction nucleotides: 8. The CDR3 is made up of 16 amino acids. The CDR3 loop reads CASRPGLAGADYEQYF. The CDR3 DNA sequence: TGTGCCAGCAGGCCCGGACTAGCGGGGGCGGACTACGAGCAGTACTTC.

V usage is TRBV5-1 and J usage is TRBJ1-5; no clear D. This CDR3 spans 13 amino acids. Germline-derived CDR1 and CDR2 are SGHRS and YFSETQ. The germline V and J ends were trimmed by 2 bases and 8 bases, with 11 bases remaining between them. CDR3 DNA sequence: TGCGCCAGCAGCTTTCGGGTCGGGGAGCCCCAGCATTTT. As protein: CASSFRVGEPQHF.

The chain employs TRBV5-1 and TRBJ2-3; TRBD1 is a possible D gene (6 bases). CDR3 length: 14 residues. CDR1 SGHRS and CDR2 YFSETQ come from the germline V gene. V was cut by 2 bases and J by 4 bases, with 11 bases left in between. The CDR3 coding sequence is TGCGCCAGCAGCTTAAAGGACAGATCAGATACGCAGTATTTT. This sequence encodes CASSLKDRSDTQYF.

A few counts support this clone. The chain uses TRBV6-1 and TRBJ1-5; TRBD1 is a possible D gene (5 bases). Germline CDR1 MNHNS, CDR2 SASEGT. The CDR3 loop spans 13 amino acids. Trimming shortened V by 5 bases and J by 5 bases, and 10 bases separated the two germline ends. CDR3: CASSTGGDQPQHF. The CDR3 nucleotides read TGTGCCAGCAGTACGGGGGGAGATCAGCCCCAGCATTTT.

This clone occurred a few times. The V call is TRBV7-3, the J call TRBJ2-2; D not resolved. The V end was cut by 2 bases, the J end by 5 bases, with 6 bases between. The CDR3 runs to 13 residues. In germline, CDR1 is SGHTA, CDR2 FQGTGA. The CDR3 DNA sequence: TGTGCCAGCAGCTTATACGGGACCGGGGAGCTGTTTTTT. Protein product: CASSLYGTGELFF.

The chain employs TRBV29-1 and TRBJ2-3, with D possibly TRBD2 on 6 matching bases. The CDR3 runs to 12 residues. The germline V gene has CDR1 SQVTM and CDR2 ANQGSEA. V shed 4 bases and J shed 3 bases, with 8 bases lying between them. The CDR3 spells CSVGGVTDTQYF. Written as DNA, the CDR3 is TGCAGCGTTGGGGGGGTAACAGATACGCAGTATTTT.

This chain connects TRBV30 to TRBJ2-5; 8 nucleotides line up with TRBD2. The CDR3 runs to 14 residues. Germline CDR1 GTSNPN, CDR2 SVGIG (reference sequence). V lost 5 bases, J lost 1 base, and 6 bases stayed unmatched. The CDR3 region is CAWSSAGGQETQYF. In DNA form, the CDR3 reads TGTGCCTGGTCCTCGGCGGGAGGCCAAGAGACCCAGTACTTC.

CDR3 nucleotides: TGTGCCAGCAGTGAACGAGACGTTGTTGGATTGGGACAAGAGCAGTTCTTC. It yields the protein CASSERDVVGLGQEQFF. The gene calls are TRBV2 and TRBJ2-1; D possibly corresponds to TRBD1 (6 bases). Germline CDR1 reads SNHLY; CDR2 reads FYNNEI. With 2 bases removed from V and 10 bases from J, the gap between germline ends came to 24 bases. The CDR3 is 17 amino acids.

The J gene is TRBJ1-1, the V gene TRBV18; tentative D call: TRBD1 (5 bases). The V gene's germline CDR1 is KGHSH and CDR2 LQKENI. The CDR3 is 13 residues long. Between the trimmed V and J ends, which lost 7 bases and 1 base, there was a span of 10 bases. In DNA, the CDR3 is TGTGCCAGCTTAGACAGTTGGAACACTGAAGCTTTCTTT. It encodes CASLDSWNTEAFF.

This clone was counted only a few times. The chain uses TRBV7-9 and TRBJ2-6; tentative D call: TRBD2 (7 bases). Trimming removed 4 bases at V and 2 bases at J, with 18 bases between. The CDR3 contains 18 residues. Germline V lookup: CDR1 SEHNR, CDR2 FQNEAQ (reference sequence). CDR3 bases: TGTGCCAGCAGCTCGCGCGGGGGCGGGGAAGCTGGGGCCAACGTCCTGACTTTC. Translation gives CASSSRGGGEAGANVLTF.

This chain uses TRBV5-1 with TRBJ1-4; the D gene is possibly TRBD1 (5 bases). The CDR3 contains 14 residues. With 3 bases removed from V and 4 bases from J, the gap between germline ends came to 10 bases. Looked up from germline, CDR1 is SGHRS and CDR2 is YFSETQ. The CDR3, as DNA: TGCGCCAGCAGCTCGCAGGGTGGTAATGAAAAACTGTTTTTT. It codes for CASSSQGGNEKLFF. Looking up the rest from reference TRBV5-1 and TRBJ1-4 gives the full variable domain: KAGVTQTPRYLIKTRGQQVTLSCSPISGHRSVSWYQQTPGQGLQFLFEYFSETQRNKGNFPGRFSGRQFSNSRSEMNVSTLELGDSALYLCASSSQGGNEKLFFGSGTQLSVL.

The rearrangement links TRBV5-6 to TRBJ1-1, with D unresolved. V was clipped by 6 bases and J by 7 bases, with 19 bases between them. The V gene's germline CDR1 is SGHDT and CDR2 YYEEEE. The CDR3 is 14 residues long. Here the CDR3 reads CASTSGSQLVEAFF. CDR3 in DNA: TGTGCCAGCACCTCGGGGTCACAGTTAGTTGAAGCTTTCTTT.

This clone is judged medium-sized (0.01 to 0.1%). The genes are TRBV7-2 and TRBJ2-7; 8 bases match TRBD2. V dropped 6 bases and J dropped 2; count of bases not matched to a gene: 9. In germline, CDR1 is SGHTA, CDR2 FQGNSA. The CDR3 runs 15 residues. The CDR3, as DNA: TGTGCCAGCAGGCAAAGCGGGAGTGCGGCCTACGAGCAGTACTTC. Protein: CASRQSGSAAYEQYF.

The rearrangement joins TRBV6-6 to TRBJ1-1; a possible D gene is TRBD1 (5 bases). Trimming left V 8 bases short and J 11 bases short, with 12 bases between. The CDR3 totals 10 residues. The germline gives CDR1 MNHNY, CDR2 SVGAGI (reference sequence). The CDR3 coding sequence is TGTGCCAGCGTCGGGGGTAGGGCTTTCTTT. Its protein product is CASVGGRAFF.

This clone has only a few counts. V gene TRBV19 combines with J gene TRBJ2-5; D is possibly TRBD2 (5 bases). This CDR3 has 15 amino acids. Trimming removed 3 bases at V and 3 bases at J, with 14 bases between. The germline gives CDR1 LNHDA, CDR2 SQIVND (reference sequence). This chain's CDR3 is CASSMARGPEETQYF. The CDR3 DNA reads TGTGCCAGTAGTATGGCGAGAGGGCCGGAAGAGACCCAGTACTTC.

The J gene is TRBJ2-5, the V gene TRBV14, with 8 bases lining up with TRBD1. Trimming at V came to 1 base and at J to 4 bases, leaving 11 bases not matched to a gene. CDR1 and CDR2 from the germline V gene are SGHDN and FVKESK. CDR3 size: 17 residues. CDR3 DNA: TGTGCCAGCAGCCAAGTCACGTCCGTTGACAGGGGAGAGACCCAGTACTTC. Protein product: CASSQVTSVDRGETQYF.